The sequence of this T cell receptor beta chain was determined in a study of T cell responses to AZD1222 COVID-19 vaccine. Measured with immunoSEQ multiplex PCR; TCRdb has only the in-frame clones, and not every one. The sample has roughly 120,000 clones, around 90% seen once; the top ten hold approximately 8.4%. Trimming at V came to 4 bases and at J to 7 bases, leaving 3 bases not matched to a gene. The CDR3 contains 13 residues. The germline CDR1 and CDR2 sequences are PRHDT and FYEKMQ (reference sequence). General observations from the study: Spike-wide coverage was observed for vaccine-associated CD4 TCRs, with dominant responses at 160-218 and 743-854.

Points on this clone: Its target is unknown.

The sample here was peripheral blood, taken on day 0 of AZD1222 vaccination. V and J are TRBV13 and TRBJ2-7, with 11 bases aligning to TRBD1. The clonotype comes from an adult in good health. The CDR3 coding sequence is TGTGCCAGCAGCTACGGACAGGGGGCTGAGCAGTACTTC. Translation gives CASSYGQGAEQYF.